This passage covers 9 T cell receptor beta chains from one sample sequenced in a study of graft-versus-host responses after intestinal transplantation. Data came from immunoSEQ multiplex PCR; TCRdb stores just in-frame clones and leaves some out. The sample yields tens of thousands of clones, approximately 86% seen once. Processing of graft tissue released intraepithelial and lamina propria lymphocytes. The sample was ileum tissue, taken 200 to 210 days after intestinal transplant. The receptors come from a human patient who received an intestinal transplant, so some T cells may come from the graft donor.

The J gene is TRBJ1-3, the V gene TRBV5-1, with no clear D. Trimming removed 1 base from V and 3 bases from J, with 11 bases in between. CDR1 and CDR2 (germline): SGHRS, YFSETQ. There are 15 residues in the CDR3. The CDR3 DNA reads TGCGCCAGCAGCTTGTCCGGAGTCTTTGGAAACACCATATATTTT. Its protein product is CASSLSGVFGNTIYF.

The chain combines TRBV15 with TRBJ1-5; D call uncertain. Germline V CDR1 and CDR2: LNHNV, YYDKDF (reference sequence). V was shortened by 0 bases and J by 4 bases, with 10 bases between the two germline ends. The CDR3 consists of 15 residues. The CDR3 sequence: CATSRDLGGNQPQHF. CDR3 bases: TGTGCCACCAGCAGAGATCTTGGCGGGAATCAGCCCCAGCATTTT.

This chain links TRBV10-2 with TRBJ2-2, with TRBD2 matching 8 bases. The ends lost 6 bases at V and 8 bases at J; junction bases unmatched: 11. This CDR3 contains 15 residues. Looked up from germline, CDR1 is WSHSY and CDR2 is SAAADI. The CDR3 nucleotides are TGCGCCAGCAGGGCGAGCGGGAGCCCCGGTGGGGAGCTGTTTTTT. Translation gives CASRASGSPGGELFF.

The chain combines TRBV5-4 with TRBJ1-4, with a possible D match to TRBD1 (6 bases). This CDR3 has 15 residues. Trimming pared 4 bases from V and 7 bases from J, leaving 17 bases between. Germline CDR1 and CDR2: SGHNT and YYREEE (reference sequence). CDR3 coding DNA: TGTGCCAGCAGCGGGGGCGGGGGGCGATTTGAAAAACTGTTTTTT. Its translation is CASSGGGGRFEKLFF.

The rearrangement links TRBV27 to TRBJ2-5; D is possibly TRBD1 (6 bases). Germline V CDR1 and CDR2: MNHEY, SMNVEV (reference sequence). Trimming shortened V by 6 bases and J by 6 bases, and 14 bases separated the two germline ends. The CDR3 spans 13 residues. For the CDR3, the DNA is TGTGCCAGCAGCCTACAGGGAAAGAAGACCCAGTACTTC. Protein product: CASSLQGKKTQYF.

In this sample, this clone turned up once. This rearrangement joins TRBV28 to TRBJ1-5; TRBD1 is a possible D gene (5 bases). The germline V gene encodes CDR1 MDHEN and CDR2 SYDVKM. CDR3 length: 14 residues. V lost 4 bases and J lost 3, with 10 bases in between. The CDR3 sequence: CASSWDGYNQPQHF. In nucleotides, the CDR3 is TGTGCCAGCAGTTGGGACGGGTACAATCAGCCCCAGCATTTT. The whole variable domain, remainder taken from reference TRBV28 and TRBJ1-5, is DVKVTQSSRYLVKRTGEKVFLECVQDMDHENMFWYRQDPGLGLRLIYFSYDVKMKEKGDIPEGYSVSREKKERFSLILESASTNQTSMYLCASSWDGYNQPQHFGDGTRLSIL.

The chain joins TRBV6-5 to TRBJ1-3, with TRBD1 as a possible D gene (5 bases). Germline V gene sequence: CDR1 MNHEY, CDR2 SVGAGI. V lost 6 bases, J lost 0 bases, and 12 bases lay in between. The length of the CDR3 is 15 residues. The CDR3 sequence is CASRPTGGSGNTIYF. The CDR3, as DNA: TGTGCCAGCAGGCCCACAGGAGGCTCTGGAAACACCATATATTTT.

The rearrangement joins TRBV29-1 to TRBJ2-2; 7 bases map to TRBD2. V was pared by 7 bases and J by 6 bases, with 8 bases of the junction left unmatched. The CDR3 covers 13 residues. Germline CDR1 and CDR2: SQVTM and ANQGSEA. CDR3 DNA sequence: TGCAGCGCCAGGACTAGTGAGGCCGGGGAGCTGTTTTTT. Residues: CSARTSEAGELFF.

The V and J genes are TRBV5-1 and TRBJ2-3; perhaps D is TRBD1 or TRBD2 (5 bases each). V lost 0 bases and J lost 6, with 14 bases in between. CDR3 length equals 15 residues. The germline gives CDR1 SGHRS, CDR2 YFSETQ. This CDR3 is CASSLGGPTWDTQYF. DNA for the CDR3: TGCGCCAGCAGCTTGGGGGGACCCACATGGGATACGCAGTATTTT.